This T cell receptor beta chain was obtained from a study of cytomegalovirus exposure and HLA in healthy donors. Notes on the study in general: The listing of roughly 160 TCR beta chains classed them as cytomegalovirus-associated.

As regards this clone: No antigen is known for it.

Trimming removed 2 bases from V and 0 bases from J; junction bases left unmatched: 7. In germline, CDR1 is SGHNT, CDR2 YYREEE (reference sequence). The CDR3 has 17 residues. Using immunoSEQ multiplex PCR, the repertoire was profiled, and TCRdb retains in-frame clones only, with some absent. The profile shows some 140,000 clones, roughly 90% of them singletons. This sequence was found in a man aged 18 to 30 in good health and CMV-seronegative. The sample consisted of PBMCs. The chain has TRBV5-4 and TRBJ2-3, with TRBD2 identical over 9 bases. CDR3 sequence (DNA): TGTGCCAGCAGCTTTGGACAGCGGGGGGCTAGCACAGATACGCAGTATTTT. This codes for CASSFGQRGASTDTQYF.